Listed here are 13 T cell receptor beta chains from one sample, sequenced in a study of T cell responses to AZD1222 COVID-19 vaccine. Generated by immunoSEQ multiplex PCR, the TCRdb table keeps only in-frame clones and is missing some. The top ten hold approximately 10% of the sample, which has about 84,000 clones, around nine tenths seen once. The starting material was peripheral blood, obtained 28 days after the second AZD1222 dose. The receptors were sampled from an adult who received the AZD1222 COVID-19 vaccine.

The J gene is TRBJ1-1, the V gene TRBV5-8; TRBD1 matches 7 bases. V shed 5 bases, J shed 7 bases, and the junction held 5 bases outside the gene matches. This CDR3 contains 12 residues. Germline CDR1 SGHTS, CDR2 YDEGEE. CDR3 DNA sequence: TGTGCCAGCAGAATGACAGGGCGTGAAGCTTTCTTT. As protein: CASRMTGREAFF.

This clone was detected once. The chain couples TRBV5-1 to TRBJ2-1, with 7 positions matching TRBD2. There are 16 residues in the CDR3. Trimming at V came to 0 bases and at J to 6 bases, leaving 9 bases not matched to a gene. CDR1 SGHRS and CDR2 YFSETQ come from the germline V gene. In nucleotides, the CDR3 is TGCGCCAGCAGCTTGGTGTCGGGATTAGCGGGCAATGAGCAGTTCTTC. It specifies CASSLVSGLAGNEQFF.

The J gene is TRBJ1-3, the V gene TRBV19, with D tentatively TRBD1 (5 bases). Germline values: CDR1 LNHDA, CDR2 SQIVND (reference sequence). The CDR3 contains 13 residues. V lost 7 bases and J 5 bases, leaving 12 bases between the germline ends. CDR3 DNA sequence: TGTGCCAGTATCCCCGGGGGGAGAAACACCATATATTTT. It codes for CASIPGGRNTIYF.

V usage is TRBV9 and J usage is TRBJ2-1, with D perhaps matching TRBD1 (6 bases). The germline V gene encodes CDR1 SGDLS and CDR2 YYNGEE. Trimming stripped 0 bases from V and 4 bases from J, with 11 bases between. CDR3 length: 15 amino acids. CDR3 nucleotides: TGTGCCAGCAGCGTAGGGAAAGGGGGATACAATGAGCAGTTCTTC. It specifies CASSVGKGGYNEQFF.

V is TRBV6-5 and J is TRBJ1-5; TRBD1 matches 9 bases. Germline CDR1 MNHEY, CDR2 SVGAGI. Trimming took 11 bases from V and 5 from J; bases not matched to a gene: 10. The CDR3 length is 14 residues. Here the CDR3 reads CAVLRTGAYQPQHF. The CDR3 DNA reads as TGTGCCGTACTTCGGACAGGGGCGTATCAGCCCCAGCATTTT.

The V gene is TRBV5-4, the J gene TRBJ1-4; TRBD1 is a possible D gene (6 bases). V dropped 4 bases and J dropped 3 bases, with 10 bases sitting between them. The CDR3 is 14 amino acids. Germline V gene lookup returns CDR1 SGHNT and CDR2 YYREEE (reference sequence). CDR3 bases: TGTGCCAGCAGCCCGGACAGACCTAATGAAAAACTGTTTTTT. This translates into CASSPDRPNEKLFF.

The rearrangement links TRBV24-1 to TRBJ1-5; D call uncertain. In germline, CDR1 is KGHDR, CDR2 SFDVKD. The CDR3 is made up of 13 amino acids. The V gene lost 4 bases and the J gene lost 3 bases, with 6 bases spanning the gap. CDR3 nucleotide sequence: TGTGCCACCAGTGACTCCTCCAATCAGCCCCAGCATTTT. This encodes CATSDSSNQPQHF.

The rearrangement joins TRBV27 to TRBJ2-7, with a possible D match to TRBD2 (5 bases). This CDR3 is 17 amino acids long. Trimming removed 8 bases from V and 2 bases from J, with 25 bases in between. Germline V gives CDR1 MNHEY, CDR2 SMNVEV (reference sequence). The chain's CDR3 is CASQTSFPTLGTYEQYF. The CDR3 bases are TGTGCCAGCCAGACAAGCTTCCCCACCCTCGGGACCTACGAGCAGTACTTC.

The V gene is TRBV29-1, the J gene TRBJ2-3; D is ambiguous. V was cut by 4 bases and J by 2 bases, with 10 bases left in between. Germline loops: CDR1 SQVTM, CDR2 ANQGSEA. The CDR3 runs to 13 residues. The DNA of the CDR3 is TGCAGCGTTGTACTGTTATACACAGATACGCAGTATTTT. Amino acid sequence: CSVVLLYTDTQYF.

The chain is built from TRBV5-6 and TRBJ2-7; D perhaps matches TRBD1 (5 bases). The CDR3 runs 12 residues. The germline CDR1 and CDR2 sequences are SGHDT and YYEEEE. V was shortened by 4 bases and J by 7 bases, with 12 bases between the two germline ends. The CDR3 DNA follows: TGTGCCAGCAGCCTGCAGGGAAGGGAGCAGTACTTC. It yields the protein CASSLQGREQYF.

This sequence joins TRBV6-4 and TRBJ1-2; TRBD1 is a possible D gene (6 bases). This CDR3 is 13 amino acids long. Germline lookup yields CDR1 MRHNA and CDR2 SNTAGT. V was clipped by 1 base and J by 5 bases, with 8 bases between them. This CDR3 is CASSDLTGYGYTF. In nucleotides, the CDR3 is TGTGCCAGCAGTGACTTAACAGGGTATGGCTACACCTTC.

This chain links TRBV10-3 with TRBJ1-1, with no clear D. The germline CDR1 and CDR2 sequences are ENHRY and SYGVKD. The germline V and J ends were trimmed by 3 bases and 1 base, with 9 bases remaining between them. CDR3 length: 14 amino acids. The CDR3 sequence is CAISDFGPNTEAFF. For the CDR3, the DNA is TGTGCCATCAGTGATTTCGGTCCGAACACTGAAGCTTTCTTT.

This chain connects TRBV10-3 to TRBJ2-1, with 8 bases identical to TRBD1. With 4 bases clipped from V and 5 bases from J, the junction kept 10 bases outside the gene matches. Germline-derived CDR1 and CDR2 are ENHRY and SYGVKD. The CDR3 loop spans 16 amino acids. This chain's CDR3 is CAISVPPGGANNEQFF. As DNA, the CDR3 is TGTGCCATCAGTGTCCCCCCAGGGGGCGCGAACAATGAGCAGTTCTTC.